This is a list of T cell receptor beta chains from one sample in a study of tissue T cells after allogeneic stem cell transplantation. The protocol was immunoSEQ multiplex PCR, while the TCRdb copy is restricted to in-frame clones and leaves out a portion. The table includes about 3,700 clones, approximately 50% detected once. This specimen consisted of tissue from the ileum, obtained at autopsy. All receptors derive from a male donor aged 60 or over with lung cancer. Each CDR3 is given with its conserved first and last residue. The order of the fields is D gene, clone size, V gene, J gene, CDR3 protein, CDR3 DNA. A D gene is named only where the DNA matches it firmly. Size is stated for part of the rows, as once, few or many counts, or as a class when the clone is expanded.

>.|.|TRBV6-5|TRBJ1-5
CASSKGDTLQPQHF
TGTGCCAGCAGCAAGGGGGACACCCTGCAGCCCCAGCATTTT
>.|.|TRBV7-2|TRBJ2-3
CASTPNSHTDTQYF
TGTGCCAGCACCCCTAACAGCCACACAGATACGCAGTATTTT
>TRBD2|few|TRBV7-2|TRBJ2-7
CASSSSGSTYEQYF
TGTGCCAGCAGCTCTAGCGGGAGCACCTACGAGCAGTACTTC
>.|few|TRBV2|TRBJ1-1
CASSVHAPVGEAFF
TGTGCCAGCAGTGTGCACGCGCCGGTAGGAGAAGCTTTCTTT
>TRBD2|few|TRBV7-3|TRBJ2-3
CASRTSGSTDTQYF
TGTGCCAGCAGGACTAGCGGGAGCACAGATACGCAGTATTTT
>.|.|TRBV11-2|TRBJ1-2
CASSQAVNYGYTF
TGTGCCAGCAGCCAGGCAGTCAACTATGGCTACACCTTC
>.|.|TRBV6-8|TRBJ2-7
CASSSRTDSSYEQYF
TGTGCCAGCAGCTCAAGAACGGACAGCTCCTACGAGCAGTACTTC
>.|.|TRBV19|TRBJ2-3
CASTRTRNTDTQYF
TGTGCCAGTACCCGGACCCGAAACACAGATACGCAGTATTTT
>.|.|TRBV7-3|TRBJ2-2
CASSLEWGGELFF
TGTGCCAGCAGCTTGGAGTGGGGCGGGGAGCTGTTTTTT
>.|large|TRBV2|TRBJ1-1
CASTGGLNTEAFF
TGTGCCAGCACGGGGGGTTTGAACACTGAAGCTTTCTTT
>.|.|TRBV15|TRBJ1-3
CATSRDSGFGNTIYF
TGTGCCACCAGCAGGGACAGTGGCTTTGGAAACACCATATATTTT
>.|.|TRBV7-2|TRBJ2-7
CASSLYGDSYEQYF
TGTGCCAGCAGCTTATACGGGGATTCCTACGAGCAGTACTTC
>.|.|TRBV19|TRBJ2-7
CASSMEDRNQRAQYF
TGTGCCAGTAGTATGGAAGACAGGAACCAGCGGGCGCAGTACTTC
>TRBD1|.|TRBV10-3|TRBJ2-3
CAISLPTGGVSDTQYF
TGTGCCATCAGTCTACCGACAGGGGGCGTTTCAGATACGCAGTATTTT
>.|.|TRBV30|TRBJ1-1
CAWSAAMNTEAFF
TGTGCCTGGAGTGCAGCAATGAACACTGAAGCTTTCTTT
>TRBD1|.|TRBV28|TRBJ1-2
CASSDGTVYGYTF
TGTGCCAGCAGTGACGGGACAGTCTATGGCTACACCTTC
>.|.|TRBV11-3|TRBJ1-6
CASSVDLASPLHF
TGTGCCAGCAGCGTTGACCTAGCTTCACCCCTCCACTTT
>.|.|TRBV29-1|TRBJ1-1
CSVAYRGDTEAFF
TGCAGCGTTGCCTATCGGGGTGACACTGAAGCTTTCTTT
>.|.|TRBV30|TRBJ1-2
CAWIPGFGGYTF
TGTGCCTGGATCCCAGGGTTCGGTGGCTACACCTTC
>.|.|TRBV28|TRBJ2-4
CASSLSREGEAKNIQYF
TGTGCCAGCAGTTTATCCAGGGAGGGGGAGGCCAAAAACATTCAGTACTTC
>TRBD2|.|TRBV19|TRBJ2-5
CASSLGLAGGQETQYF
TGTGCCAGTAGCCTGGGCCTAGCGGGGGGTCAAGAGACCCAGTACTTC
>TRBD1|few|TRBV6-2/TRBV6-3|TRBJ2-1
CASSHGQGYEQFF
TGTGCCAGCAGTCACGGACAGGGATATGAGCAGTTCTTC
>TRBD1|.|TRBV4-3|TRBJ2-7
CASSQYRDRAYEQYF
TGCGCCAGCAGCCAGTACCGGGACAGGGCCTACGAGCAGTACTTC
>TRBD1|.|TRBV7-9|TRBJ1-6
CASSQGNRGLSSPLHF
TGTGCCAGCAGTCAAGGCAACAGGGGCTTATCTTCACCCCTCCACTTT
>.|.|TRBV10-1|TRBJ2-3
CASSHPGCTDTQYF
TGCGCCAGCAGTCATCCAGGGTGCACAGATACGCAGTATTTT
>.|.|TRBV7-8|TRBJ2-7
CASSLGWERYEQYF
TGTGCCAGCAGCTTAGGCTGGGAGCGTTACGAGCAGTACTTC
>.|.|TRBV5-4|TRBJ2-3
CASNEGGTDTQYF
TGTGCCAGCAACGAGGGGGGCACAGATACGCAGTATTTT
>TRBD1|.|TRBV6-6|TRBJ1-6
CASSPATGGGSPLHF
TGTGCCAGCAGTCCCGCTACAGGGGGCGGTTCACCCCTCCACTTT
>.|few|TRBV29-1|TRBJ1-3
CSVEDTGNTIYF
TGCAGCGTTGAAGATACTGGAAACACCATATATTTT
>.|.|TRBV18|TRBJ2-3
CASSPGLYGDTQYF
TGTGCCAGCTCACCGGGCCTATACGGAGATACGCAGTATTTT
>.|few|TRBV11-2|TRBJ2-3
CASSFRGGDTQYF
TGTGCCAGCAGCTTCAGAGGGGGAGATACGCAGTATTTT
>.|few|TRBV27|TRBJ1-5
CASSFGMDQPQHF
TGTGCCAGCAGTTTTGGCATGGACCAGCCCCAGCATTTT
>TRBD1|.|TRBV6-6|TRBJ2-7
CASSPLRTGGAQGASTYEQYF
TGTGCCAGCAGTCCCCTTCGGACAGGGGGGGCCCAGGGGGCCTCTACGTACGAGCAGTACTTC
>.|.|TRBV13|TRBJ1-1
CASSLGRQTIEAFF
TGTGCCAGCAGCTTAGGTCGTCAGACGATTGAAGCTTTCTTT
>.|.|TRBV18|TRBJ2-1
CASSLRGPYNEQFF
TGTGCCAGCTCACTCCGGGGCCCTTACAATGAGCAGTTCTTC
>TRBD1|.|TRBV28|TRBJ2-3
CASVDSGGADTQYF
TGTGCCAGCGTGGATTCAGGGGGCGCAGATACGCAGTATTTT
>.|few|TRBV29-1|TRBJ1-4
CSARDPTQGKLFF
TGCAGCGCACGAGACCCAACTCAGGGGAAACTGTTTTTT
>TRBD2|.|TRBV30|TRBJ2-7
CAWSTPGRGRSYEQYF
TGTGCCTGGTCCACCCCGGGGCGGGGGAGATCCTACGAGCAGTACTTC
>.|.|TRBV3-1/TRBV3-2|TRBJ2-2
CASSQDRANTGELFF
TGTGCCAGCAGCCAAGATAGAGCGAACACCGGGGAGCTGTTTTTT
>.|.|TRBV7-4|TRBJ2-1
CASSLAGTPNDEQFF
TGTGCCAGCAGCTTAGCCGGGACACCCAACGATGAGCAGTTCTTC
>.|.|TRBV18|TRBJ2-5
CASSPKGQETQYF
TGTGCCAGCTCACCTAAGGGTCAAGAGACCCAGTACTTC
>.|few|TRBV6-5|TRBJ1-5
CASSSSRRSNQPQHF
TGTGCCAGCAGTTCCTCCCGTAGGAGCAATCAGCCCCAGCATTTT
>TRBD2|.|TRBV7-2|TRBJ2-3
CASSLVASGTTDTQYF
TGTGCCAGCAGCTTAGTTGCTAGCGGGACTACAGATACGCAGTATTTT
>.|large|TRBV10-3|TRBJ2-2
CATGRTTNTGELFF
TGTGCCACCGGACGAACCACGAACACCGGGGAGCTGTTTTTT
>.|.|TRBV13|TRBJ2-2
CASSLNRAGELFF
TGTGCCAGCAGCTTAAACCGGGCGGGGGAGCTGTTTTTT
>.|few|TRBV2|TRBJ1-2
CASNLGPSYGYTF
TGTGCCAGCAACCTGGGACCCTCGTATGGCTACACCTTC
>.|.|TRBV6-5|TRBJ2-1
CASSSNSGYYNEQFF
TGTGCCAGCAGTTCCAATAGCGGATACTACAATGAGCAGTTCTTC
>TRBD1|.|TRBV29-1|TRBJ1-1
CSAGGTAMNTEAFF
TGCAGCGCAGGCGGGACAGCTATGAACACTGAAGCTTTCTTT
>TRBD2|.|TRBV6-5|TRBJ2-1
CASSSPLGAGDEQFF
TGTGCCAGCAGTTCCCCCTTAGGAGCGGGAGATGAGCAGTTCTTC
>TRBD2|.|TRBV4-3|TRBJ2-1
CASSQDTSDDEQFF
TGCGCCAGCAGCCAAGATACTAGCGATGATGAGCAGTTCTTC
>TRBD1|.|TRBV12-5|TRBJ1-5
CASGGDRGENQPQHF
TGTGCTAGTGGTGGGGACAGGGGTGAAAATCAGCCCCAGCATTTT
>TRBD1|few|TRBV15|TRBJ2-5
CATNTGEQETQYF
TGTGCCACCAATACAGGGGAACAAGAGACCCAGTACTTC
>TRBD1|.|TRBV6-5|TRBJ1-6
CASIDRGQNSPLHF
TGTGCCAGCATCGACAGGGGTCAGAATTCACCCCTCCACTTT
>.|.|TRBV6-5|TRBJ1-6
CASRSGRGWNSPLHF
TGTGCCAGCAGGAGTGGCAGGGGTTGGAATTCACCCCTCCACTTT
>.|.|TRBV19|TRBJ2-3
CASSEPRGPSDADTQYF
TGTGCCAGTAGCGAGCCGAGGGGACCTTCCGACGCAGATACGCAGTATTTT
>.|few|TRBV4-1|TRBJ1-2
CASSQGEGNYGYTF
TGCGCCAGCAGCCAAGGGGAAGGGAACTATGGCTACACCTTC
>.|.|TRBV15|TRBJ1-5
CATSLSDRTGNQPQHF
TGTGCCACCAGCCTATCGGACCGGACAGGCAATCAGCCCCAGCATTTT
>.|.|TRBV6-5|TRBJ1-3
CASLPAAGNTIYF
TGTGCCAGCTTACCGGCAGCTGGAAACACCATATATTTT